These 27 T cell receptor beta chains were sequenced from one sample in a study of blood T cell repertoires in COVID-19 (dated by TCRdb to the early 2020s). Libraries were built with the immunoSEQ multiplex PCR assay. Drawn from immuneACCESS, this table holds only the in-frame rearrangements with V and J called that TCRdb kept. Clones are partly lost; checked studies trace under half to an unresolved V gene and leave the rest unexplained. Counted in this sample were hundreds of thousands of clones; under 90% of them appeared once. The ten largest clonotypes hold over 4% of the sample. The sequencing input was PBMCs or T cells enriched from blood (not recorded which). The receptors originated from a man in his fifties or sixties who had recovered from COVID-19.

This sequence joins TRBV24-1 and TRBJ2-2; D might be TRBD2 (5 bases). Trimming took off 4 bases at V and 2 bases at J, with 13 bases between the two ends. The V gene's germline CDR1 is KGHDR and CDR2 SFDVKD. The CDR3 spans 16 residues. The CDR3 loop reads CATSEPFSANTGELFF. The CDR3 coding sequence is TGTGCCACCAGTGAGCCCTTTAGCGCCAACACCGGGGAGCTGTTTTTT.

The V and J genes are TRBV9 and TRBJ2-1; TRBD2 might be the D (7 bases). This CDR3 is built from 15 residues. The V and J ends lost 6 bases and 2 bases respectively, with 15 bases between them. Germline lookup yields CDR1 SGDLS and CDR2 YYNGEE. DNA for the CDR3: TGTGCCAGCACCGGAGGCGGGGGCACCTACAATGAGCAGTTCTTC. Translated, it gives CASTGGGGTYNEQFF.

With regard to this clone: Other DNA sequences within the sample encode an identical CDR3. The rearrangement joins TRBV5-1 to TRBJ1-4; 7 nucleotides match TRBD1. The CDR3 contains 14 residues. After removal of 0 bases from V and 5 bases from J, the junction contained 1 base not matched to a gene. Germline CDR1 reads SGHRS; CDR2 reads YFSETQ. The CDR3 sequence is CASSLVQGNEKLFF. As DNA, the CDR3 is TGCGCCAGCAGCTTGGTACAGGGGAATGAAAAACTGTTTTTT.

The rearrangement joins TRBV30 to TRBJ1-2; D unresolved. Germline V CDR1 and CDR2: GTSNPN, SVGIG (reference sequence). The length of the CDR3 is 15 residues. V was clipped by 0 bases and J by 5 bases, with 16 bases between them. Written as DNA, the CDR3 is TGTGCCTGGAGTGTACTTTCGGGGTATGGGTATGGCTACACCTTC. This codes for CAWSVLSGYGYGYTF. Full variable domain (remainder filled in from reference TRBV30 and TRBJ1-2): SQTIHQWPATLVQPVGSPLSLECTVEGTSNPNLYWYRQAAGRGLQLLFYSVGIGQISSEVPQNLSASRPQDRQFILSSKKLLLSDSGFYLCAWSVLSGYGYGYTFGSGTRLTVV.

This rearrangement joins TRBV12-3 or TRBV12-4 to TRBJ2-7; a possible D gene is TRBD2 (5 bases). V was trimmed by 6 bases and J by 7 bases, leaving 16 bases between them. The length of the CDR3 is 13 residues. The CDR3 nucleotides are TGTGCCAGCAGCGAAGAGAGGGTGCGGGAGCAGTACTTC. This translates into CASSEERVREQYF.

V is TRBV29-1 and J is TRBJ2-3, with a tentative D call TRBD1 (5 bases). Germline V gene sequence: CDR1 SQVTM, CDR2 ANQGSEA. V gave up 3 bases and J gave up 5 bases, with 12 bases separating them. The CDR3 totals 13 residues. The CDR3 reads CSVDRRVGDTQYF. CDR3 in DNA: TGCAGCGTTGACCGCAGGGTTGGAGATACGCAGTATTTT.

The rearrangement uses TRBV3-1 (or the pseudogene TRBV3-2) and TRBJ2-1, with TRBD2 matching 10 bases. V was clipped by 4 bases and J by 4 bases; unmatched bases: 10. Germline-derived CDR1 and CDR2 are LGHDT and YNNKEL (reference sequence). The CDR3 totals 17 residues. The CDR3 nucleotides read TGTGCCAGCAGCCCGCCTCCCGGACTAGCGGTATACAATGAGCAGTTCTTC. It codes for CASSPPPGLAVYNEQFF.

This chain links TRBV3-1 (or the pseudogene TRBV3-2) with TRBJ1-5; D is possibly TRBD1 (5 bases). The ends were cut back, 5 bases at V and 7 bases at J, with 12 bases in the middle. The length of the CDR3 is 13 residues. Looked up from germline, CDR1 is LGHDT and CDR2 is YNNKEL (reference sequence). CDR3 sequence (DNA): TGTGCCAGCAGCTCAGGGATTTCGCAGCCCCAGCATTTT. It yields the protein CASSSGISQPQHF.

The chain couples TRBV4-1 to TRBJ2-2; 8 bases fit TRBD2. Germline V gene data show CDR1 as MGHRA and CDR2 as YSYEKL. This CDR3 region has 16 residues. V shed 1 base and J 5 bases; nucleotides not matched to a gene: 6. The CDR3: CASSQGGAGVTGELFF. In DNA, the CDR3 is TGCGCCAGCAGCCAAGGAGGAGCGGGAGTTACCGGGGAGCTGTTTTTT.

The V and J genes are TRBV5-1 and TRBJ1-3, with 9 bases aligning to TRBD1. The V gene end was trimmed by 7 bases and the J gene end by 0 bases; junction bases not matched to a gene: 11. Germline CDR1 SGHRS, CDR2 YFSETQ. The CDR3 has 17 residues. As DNA, the CDR3 is TGCGCCAGCTCTTCCGGGACAGGGACCTCCTCTGGAAACACCATATATTTT. Encoded protein: CASSSGTGTSSGNTIYF.

The chain uses TRBV28 and TRBJ2-1; 8 positions match TRBD1. From germline, CDR1 is MDHEN and CDR2 SYDVKM. The CDR3 is 15 residues long. Germline trimming cut 7 bases from V and 12 bases from J; bases unmatched to any gene: 17. CDR3 loop: CASIVSTGEPGGQFF. Here the CDR3 DNA reads TGTGCCAGCATTGTCTCGACAGGGGAACCCGGTGGGCAGTTCTTC.

The chain combines TRBV6-5 with TRBJ1-4; D remains ambiguous. The CDR3 sequence is 14 residues long. The V gene's germline CDR1 is MNHEY and CDR2 SVGAGI. Trimming took off 5 bases at V and 0 bases at J, with 7 bases between the two ends. The CDR3 DNA reads TGTGCCAGCAGTCGGACTACAACTAATGAAAAACTGTTTTTT. It specifies CASSRTTTNEKLFF.

The rearrangement uses TRBV6-5 and TRBJ1-1; D is perhaps TRBD1 (6 bases). Deletions cut 6 bases from V and 7 bases from J, with 15 bases between. The CDR3 covers 13 residues. Germline lookup yields CDR1 MNHEY and CDR2 SVGAGI. CDR3 nucleotides: TGTGCCAGCAGAAAAACAGGGATCGGTGAAGCTTTCTTT. Its translation is CASRKTGIGEAFF.

J is TRBJ2-1 and V is TRBV19, with D tentatively TRBD2 (5 bases). The germline CDR1 and CDR2 sequences are LNHDA and SQIVND (reference sequence). The CDR3 runs to 14 residues. V lost 7 bases and J lost 9, with 19 bases in between. The DNA for the CDR3 is TGTGCCAGTACCCTAACCTGGGAGCGGAGTGAGCAGTTCTTC. This sequence encodes CASTLTWERSEQFF.

The CDR3 sequence is CASRGSRAGGYTEAFF. The CDR3 bases are TGTGCCAGCAGGGGATCAAGGGCCGGGGGTTATACTGAAGCTTTCTTT. V gene TRBV5-8 combines with J gene TRBJ1-1, with a possible D match to TRBD1 (5 bases). CDR1 and CDR2 from the germline V gene are SGHTS and YDEGEE. The CDR3 length is 16 residues. V shed 5 bases and J shed 5 bases, with 22 bases lying between them.

The chain carries TRBV28 and TRBJ1-2, with D uncertain. From germline, CDR1 is MDHEN and CDR2 SYDVKM. V was cut by 5 bases and J by 3 bases, with 10 bases left in between. The CDR3 is 13 amino acids. CDR3 DNA sequence: TGTGCCAGCAGTCTCACAGTATACTATGGCTACACCTTC. Amino acids: CASSLTVYYGYTF.

In regard to this clone: This same CDR3 is encoded by further DNA sequences in the sample. J is TRBJ2-3 and V is TRBV5-1; D unresolved. V lost 0 bases and J 2 bases, leaving 4 bases between the germline ends. The CDR3 extends over 13 amino acids. In germline, CDR1 is SGHRS, CDR2 YFSETQ. The CDR3 region has the DNA TGCGCCAGCAGCTTGGGGGCCACAGATACGCAGTATTTT. Encoded protein: CASSLGATDTQYF.

This chain links TRBV28 with TRBJ1-2, with 10 bases fitting TRBD1. Germline values: CDR1 MDHEN, CDR2 SYDVKM. The V segment lost 6 bases and the J segment 7 bases; nucleotides outside the gene matches: 8. The CDR3 sequence is 14 residues long. The CDR3: CASRGGTGVGGYTF. The CDR3 bases are TGTGCCAGCAGGGGCGGGACAGGGGTAGGTGGCTACACCTTC.

Points on this clone: This CDR3 is also generated by other DNA sequences in the sample. This sequence joins TRBV27 and TRBJ1-5, with D perhaps matching TRBD1 (5 bases). Trimming took off 3 bases at V and 0 bases at J, with 6 bases between the two ends. CDR1 is MNHEY and CDR2 is SMNVEV in the germline V gene (reference sequence). This CDR3 has 14 residues. CDR3 DNA sequence: TGTGCCAGCAGTTTTAGGGGTAGCAATCAGCCCCAGCATTTT. It yields the protein CASSFRGSNQPQHF.

V is TRBV21-1 and J is TRBJ2-1; the listed D gene, TRBD2, was not tested against the DNA. TRBV21-1 is assigned pseudogene status. This CDR3 region has 18 residues. CDR3 sequence: CASSGQRTSGRLINEQFF. For the CDR3, the DNA is TGTGCCAGCAGCGGACAGAGGACTAGCGGGCGCCTCATCAATGAGCAGTTCTTC.

In this sample, this clone turned up a few times. The chain employs TRBV11-2 and TRBJ1-1; 7 bases line up with TRBD1. V shed 3 bases and J 4 bases; nucleotides not matched to a gene: 2. The CDR3 consists of 13 residues. The germline gives CDR1 SGHAT, CDR2 FQNNGV. CDR3 sequence: CASSFNRGTEAFF. As DNA, the CDR3 is TGTGCCAGCAGCTTCAACAGGGGCACTGAAGCTTTCTTT.

The genes are TRBV7-3 and TRBJ2-1, with 8 bases identical to TRBD2. The germline V gene has CDR1 SGHTA and CDR2 FQGTGA. This CDR3 is built from 14 residues. V lost 6 bases and J lost 5; bases outside the gene matches: 6. CDR3 in amino acids: CASRLSGTDNEQFF. The CDR3 DNA follows: TGTGCCAGCAGACTTAGCGGGACGGACAATGAGCAGTTCTTC. Filled out from reference TRBV7-3 and TRBJ2-1, the complete variable domain reads GAGVSQTPSNKVTEKGKYVELRCDPISGHTALYWYRQSLGQGPEFLIYFQGTGAADDSGLPNDRFFAVRPEGSVSTLKIQRTERGDSAVYLCASRLSGTDNEQFFGPGTRLTVL.

The gene calls are TRBV6-4 and TRBJ2-7, with D tentatively TRBD2 (6 bases). The V and J ends lost 8 bases and 0 bases respectively, with 17 bases between them. Germline V gene data show CDR1 as MRHNA and CDR2 as SNTAGT. This CDR3 spans 15 amino acids. CDR3 residues: CASYRIREISYEQYF. The CDR3 nucleotides are TGTGCCAGCTATCGGATACGGGAGATCTCCTACGAGCAGTACTTC.

The rearrangement links TRBV3-1 (or the pseudogene TRBV3-2) to TRBJ2-3; TRBD2 matches at 8 bases. CDR3 size: 15 residues. CDR1 and CDR2 from the germline V gene are LGHDT and YNNKEL (reference sequence). J lost 5 bases, V lost 3 bases, and 7 bases had no gene match. The CDR3 bases are TGTGCCAGCAGCCACGCGGGAGGAAGGGGAGATACGCAGTATTTT. It is translated as CASSHAGGRGDTQYF.

CDR3 DNA: TGTGCCAGCAGTTACGGCGGGAGTTCAAATACGCAGTATTTT. Residues: CASSYGGSSNTQYF. The V and J genes are TRBV6-2 or TRBV6-3 and TRBJ2-3; TRBD2 agrees at 7 bases. Germline lookup yields CDR1 MNHEY and CDR2 SVGEGT. After removal of 2 bases from V and 7 bases from J, the junction contained 6 bases not matched to a gene. The length of the CDR3 is 14 residues.

The chain joins TRBV6-5 to TRBJ2-7; D possibly corresponds to TRBD1 (5 bases). In germline, CDR1 is MNHEY, CDR2 SVGAGI. This CDR3 is built from 13 residues. Trimming pared 8 bases from V and 2 bases from J, leaving 13 bases between. The DNA of the CDR3 is TGTGCCAGCTCCTTTGAAGGGGCCTACGAGCAGTACTTC. This translates into CASSFEGAYEQYF.

The chain has TRBV6-5 and TRBJ2-1; 7 nucleotides line up with TRBD2. The CDR3 spans 15 residues. The V and J ends lost 4 bases and 5 bases, in that order; junction bases with no gene match: 8. CDR1 and CDR2 from the germline V gene are MNHEY and SVGAGI. CDR3 coding DNA: TGTGCCAGCAGTTTTCTAGCGGAATGGAACAATGAGCAGTTCTTC. Amino acids: CASSFLAEWNNEQFF.